The 8 T cell receptor beta chains below come from one sample, sequenced in a study of cytomegalovirus exposure and HLA in healthy donors. Sequencing used immunoSEQ multiplex PCR; TCRdb keeps in-frame clones, though not all of them. This sample has 260,000 or so clones, with 85% to 90% found just once. Sequencing input: PBMCs. These receptors were taken from a man aged 18 to 30 in good health and CMV-seronegative.

The CDR3 spells CASSLSGWGVQNIQYF. CDR3 coding DNA: TGTGCCAGCAGCTTATCGGGCTGGGGCGTCCAAAACATTCAGTACTTC. The chain couples TRBV7-2 to TRBJ2-4; D is possibly TRBD1 (5 bases). This CDR3 region has 16 residues. The germline CDR1 and CDR2 sequences are SGHTA and FQGNSA. The V and J ends lost 2 bases and 5 bases respectively, with 16 bases between them.

The rearrangement links TRBV27 to TRBJ2-5, with 7 bases that match TRBD1. The CDR3 length is 15 residues. Losses at the gene ends were 4 bases for V and 3 bases for J; bases not matched to a gene: 8. Per germline, CDR1 MNHEY and CDR2 SMNVEV (reference sequence). DNA of the CDR3: TGTGCCAGCAGTTACGAGGGGGCATTGGAAGAGACCCAGTACTTC. Encoded protein: CASSYEGALEETQYF.

The genes are TRBV30 and TRBJ2-7; TRBD2 matches at 8 bases. Unmatched junction bases numbered 7, after V lost 3 bases and J lost 6 bases. The germline CDR1 and CDR2 sequences are GTSNPN and SVGIG (reference sequence). There are 13 residues in the CDR3. This CDR3 reads CAWRPGLDREQYF. The DNA for the CDR3 is TGTGCCTGGAGACCGGGACTAGATCGCGAGCAGTACTTC.

The chain is built from TRBV2 and TRBJ2-2; D gene ambiguous. Germline V gene lookup returns CDR1 SNHLY and CDR2 FYNNEI. Trimming removed 6 bases from V and 5 bases from J, with 10 bases in between. The CDR3 contains 13 residues. The CDR3 DNA sequence: TGTGCCAGCAGCCCCCAGGAAACCGGGGAGCTGTTTTTT. It translates to CASSPQETGELFF.

The chain is built from TRBV6-5 and TRBJ1-2; tentative D call: TRBD1 (6 bases). From germline, CDR1 is MNHEY and CDR2 SVGAGI. Trimming removed 3 bases from V and 3 bases from J, with 11 bases in between. CDR3 length: 14 residues. The CDR3 protein is CASSYTGSDYGYTF. CDR3 bases: TGTGCCAGCAGTTATACAGGGTCTGACTATGGCTACACCTTC.

The V call is TRBV5-1, the J call TRBJ1-1, with TRBD1 matching over 7 bases. V was clipped by 0 bases and J by 11 bases; unmatched bases: 16. Per germline, CDR1 SGHRS and CDR2 YFSETQ. The CDR3 extends over 16 amino acids. Written as DNA, the CDR3 is TGCGCCAGCAGCTTGGGCCATGTCCGGGACAGAATTTTCGCTTTCTTT. As protein: CASSLGHVRDRIFAFF. The whole variable domain, remainder taken from reference TRBV5-1 and TRBJ1-1, is KAGVTQTPRYLIKTRGQQVTLSCSPISGHRSVSWYQQTPGQGLQFLFEYFSETQRNKGNFPGRFSGRQFSNSRSEMNVSTLELGDSALYLCASSLGHVRDRIFAFFGQGTRLTVV.

This rearrangement joins TRBV27 to TRBJ2-5; D unresolved. CDR1 is MNHEY, CDR2 SMNVEV, per germline (reference sequence). V was clipped by 7 bases and J by 0 bases, with 15 bases between them. The CDR3 has 15 amino acids. CDR3 DNA sequence: TGTGCCAGCACCCCTAAATCAATGTACCAAGAGACCCAGTACTTC. Translated: CASTPKSMYQETQYF.

This clone was counted between two and nine times. The rearrangement joins TRBV5-3 to TRBJ2-7, with D unclear. TRBV5-3 is identified as an open reading frame with a role that is uncertain. This CDR3 comprises 10 residues. V lost 4 bases and J lost 4, with 3 bases in between. CDR3 nucleotide sequence: TGTGCCAGAAGCCCTTACGAGCAGTACTTC. It translates to CARSPYEQYF.